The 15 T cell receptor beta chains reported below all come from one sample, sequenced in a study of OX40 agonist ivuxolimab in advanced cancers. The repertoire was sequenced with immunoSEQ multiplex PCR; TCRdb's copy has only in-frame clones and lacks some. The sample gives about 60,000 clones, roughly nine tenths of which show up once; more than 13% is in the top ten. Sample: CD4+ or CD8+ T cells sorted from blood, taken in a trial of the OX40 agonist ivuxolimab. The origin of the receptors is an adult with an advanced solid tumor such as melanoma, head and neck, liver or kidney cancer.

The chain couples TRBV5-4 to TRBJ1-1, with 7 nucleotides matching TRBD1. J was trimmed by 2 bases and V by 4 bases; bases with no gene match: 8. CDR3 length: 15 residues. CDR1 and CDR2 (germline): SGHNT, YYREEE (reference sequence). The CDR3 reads CASSRRTGINTEAFF. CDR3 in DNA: TGTGCCAGCAGCAGACGGACAGGAATAAACACTGAAGCTTTCTTT.

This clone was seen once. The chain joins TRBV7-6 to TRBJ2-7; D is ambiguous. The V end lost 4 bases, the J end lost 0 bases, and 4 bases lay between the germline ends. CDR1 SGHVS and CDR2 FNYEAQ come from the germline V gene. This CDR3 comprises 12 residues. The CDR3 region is CASSSASYEQYF. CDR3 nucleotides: TGTGCCAGCAGCTCCGCCTCCTACGAGCAGTACTTC.

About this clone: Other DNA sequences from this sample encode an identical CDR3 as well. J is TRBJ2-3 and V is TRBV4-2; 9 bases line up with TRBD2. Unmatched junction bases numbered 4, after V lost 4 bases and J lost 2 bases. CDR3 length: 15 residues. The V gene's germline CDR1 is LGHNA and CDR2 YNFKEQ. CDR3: CASSPRLAATDTQYF. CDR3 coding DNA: TGTGCCAGCAGCCCCCGACTAGCGGCCACAGATACGCAGTATTTT.

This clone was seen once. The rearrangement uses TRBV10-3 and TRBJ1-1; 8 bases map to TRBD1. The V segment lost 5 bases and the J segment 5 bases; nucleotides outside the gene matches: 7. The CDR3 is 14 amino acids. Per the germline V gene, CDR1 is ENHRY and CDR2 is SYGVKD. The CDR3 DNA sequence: TGTGCCATCAGTACCTCCAGGGGGCGGACTGAAGCTTTCTTT. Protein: CAISTSRGRTEAFF.

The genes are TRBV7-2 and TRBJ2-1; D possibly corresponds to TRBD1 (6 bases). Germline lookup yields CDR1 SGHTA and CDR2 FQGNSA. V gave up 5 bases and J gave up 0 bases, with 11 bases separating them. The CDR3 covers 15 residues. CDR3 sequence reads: CASSPGVVSYNEQFF. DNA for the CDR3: TGTGCCAGCAGCCCAGGGGTCGTCTCCTACAATGAGCAGTTCTTC.

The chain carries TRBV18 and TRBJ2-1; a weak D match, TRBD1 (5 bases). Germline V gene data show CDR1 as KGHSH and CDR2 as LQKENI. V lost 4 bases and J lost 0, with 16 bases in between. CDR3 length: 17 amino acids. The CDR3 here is CASSLNQGSSSYNEQFF. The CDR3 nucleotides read TGTGCCAGCTCACTTAATCAGGGTTCCAGCTCCTACAATGAGCAGTTCTTC.

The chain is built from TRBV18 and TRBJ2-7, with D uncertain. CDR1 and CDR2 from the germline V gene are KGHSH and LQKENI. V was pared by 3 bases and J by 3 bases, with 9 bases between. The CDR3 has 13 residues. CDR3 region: CASSPRLDYEQYF. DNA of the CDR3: TGTGCCAGCTCACCCCGCCTAGACTACGAGCAGTACTTC.

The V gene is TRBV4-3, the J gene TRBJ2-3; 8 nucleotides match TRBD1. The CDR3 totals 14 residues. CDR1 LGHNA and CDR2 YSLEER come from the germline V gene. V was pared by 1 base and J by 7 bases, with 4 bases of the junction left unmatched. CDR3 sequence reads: CASSQVTGVYTQYF. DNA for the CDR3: TGCGCCAGCAGCCAAGTGACAGGGGTATATACGCAGTATTTT.

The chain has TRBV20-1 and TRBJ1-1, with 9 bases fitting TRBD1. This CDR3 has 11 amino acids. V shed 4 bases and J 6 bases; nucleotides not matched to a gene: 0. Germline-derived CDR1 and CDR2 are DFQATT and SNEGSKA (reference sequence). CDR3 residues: CSANRGPEAFF. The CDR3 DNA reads TGCAGTGCTAACAGGGGGCCTGAAGCTTTCTTT.

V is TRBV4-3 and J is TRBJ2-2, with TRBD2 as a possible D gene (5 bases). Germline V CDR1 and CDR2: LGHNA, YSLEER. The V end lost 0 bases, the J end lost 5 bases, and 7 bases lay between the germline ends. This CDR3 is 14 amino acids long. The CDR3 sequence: CASSQDSGTGELFF. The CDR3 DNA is TGCGCCAGCAGCCAAGATTCGGGGACCGGGGAGCTGTTTTTT.

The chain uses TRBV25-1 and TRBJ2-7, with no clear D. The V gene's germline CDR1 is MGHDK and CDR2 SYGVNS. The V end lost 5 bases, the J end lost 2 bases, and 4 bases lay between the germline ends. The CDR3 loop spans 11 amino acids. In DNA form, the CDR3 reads TGTGCCAGCAGTCGTACCTACGAGCAGTACTTC. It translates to CASSRTYEQYF.

The CDR3 sequence is CASSTLLAPKTYEQYF. DNA of the CDR3: TGTGCCAGCAGTACCCTACTAGCGCCCAAAACCTACGAGCAGTACTTC. V and J are TRBV21-1 and TRBJ2-7; no DNA check was done on the table's D call, TRBD2. TRBV21-1 is reported as a pseudogene. This CDR3 contains 16 residues.

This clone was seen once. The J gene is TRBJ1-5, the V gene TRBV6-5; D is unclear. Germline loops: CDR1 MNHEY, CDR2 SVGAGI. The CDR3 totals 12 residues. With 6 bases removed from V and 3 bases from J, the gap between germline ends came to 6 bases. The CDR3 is CASSQPNQPQHF. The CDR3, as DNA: TGTGCCAGCAGCCAACCCAATCAGCCCCAGCATTTT.

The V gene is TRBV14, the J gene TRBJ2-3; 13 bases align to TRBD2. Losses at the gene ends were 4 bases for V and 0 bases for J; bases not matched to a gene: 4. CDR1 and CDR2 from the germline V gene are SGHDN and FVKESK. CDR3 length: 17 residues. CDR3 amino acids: CASSLGLAGISTDTQYF. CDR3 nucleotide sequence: TGTGCCAGCAGCCTGGGACTAGCGGGGATAAGCACAGATACGCAGTATTTT.

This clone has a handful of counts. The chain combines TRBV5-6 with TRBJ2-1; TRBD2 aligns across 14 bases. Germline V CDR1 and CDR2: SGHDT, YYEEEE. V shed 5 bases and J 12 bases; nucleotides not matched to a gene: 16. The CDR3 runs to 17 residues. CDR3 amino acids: CASSPKGPGLAGVRQFF. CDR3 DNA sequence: TGTGCCAGCAGTCCGAAGGGGCCGGGACTAGCGGGAGTTCGGCAGTTCTTC.